This TCR beta chain came from a study of CD8 T cells in ankylosing spondylitis. Via MiXCR, TCRdb re-called the 5' RACE reads, giving one row per CDR3 protein. The top ten hold roughly 42% of the sample, which has approximately 220,000 distinct CDR3 sequences, approximately 20% seen once. A note on this clonotype: Its antigen is as yet unknown.

Between the trimmed V and J ends, which lost 5 bases and 4 bases, there was a span of 10 bases. The CDR3 spans 13 residues. Germline CDR1 is SGHRS and CDR2 is YFSETQ. Study-wide findings and caveats: Ankylosing spondylitis blood appeared to be characterized by a TCR beta motif of eight highly homologous variants.

Specimen: blood, either unsorted or a sorted T cell fraction (not recorded which). The TCR was taken from a male donor with ankylosing spondylitis. The chain uses TRBV5-1 and TRBJ2-1; D is unresolved. The CDR3 DNA sequence: TGCGCCAGCAGGGCCCCCCTATACAATGAGCAGTTCTTC. This gives the protein CASRAPLYNEQFF. The full variable domain, its missing parts supplied by reference TRBV5-1 and TRBJ2-1, is KAGVTQTPRYLIKTRGQQVTLSCSPISGHRSVSWYQQTPGQGLQFLFEYFSETQRNKGNFPGRFSGRQFSNSRSEMNVSTLELGDSALYLCASRAPLYNEQFFGPGTRLTVL.